The 2 T cell receptor beta chains listed next were all sequenced from one sample in a study of T-cell memory formation after mild COVID-19 (dated by TCRdb to 2020 to 2023). Receptors were amplified or captured by 5' RACE. Sequencing took place on an Illumina NovaSeq 6000. TCRdb reran the public reads through fastp at Q25 and MiXCR, keeping productive beta chains. Entries are consolidated by CDR3 protein sequence, retaining the most common genes and DNA. This sample is represented by approximately 210,000 distinct CDR3 sequences; around 17% of them were singletons. 2.4% of the sample is in the top ten clones. The specimen sequenced was PBMCs or a T cell subset sorted from them (not recorded which). These receptors all come from an adult woman who had mild COVID-19 (a few samples of this study predate the infection). The sample titles of this study are shuffled in the database, so cell type and time point are left out; the donor was told from shared clones.

This clonotype has just a few counts. In DNA form, the CDR3 reads TGCGCCAGCAGTGAGACACTAGCAAGCGGTAGCACAGATACGCAGTATTTT. It translates to CASSETLASGSTDTQYF. The chain recombines TRBV10-2 with TRBJ2-3; possible D gene TRBD2, 6 bases. V was trimmed by 2 bases and J by 0 bases, leaving 15 bases between them. Germline loops: CDR1 WSHSY, CDR2 SAAADI. The CDR3 is 17 residues long.

The sample holds a few counts of this clonotype. The chain has TRBV5-1 and TRBJ2-5, with 8 bases matching TRBD1. V was clipped by 4 bases and J by 1 base; unmatched bases: 3. The CDR3 has 14 residues. CDR1 and CDR2 (germline): SGHRS, YFSETQ. The CDR3 DNA reads as TGCGCCAGCAGCCCGGGACAGGTCCAAGAGACCCAGTACTTC. Translated, it gives CASSPGQVQETQYF.